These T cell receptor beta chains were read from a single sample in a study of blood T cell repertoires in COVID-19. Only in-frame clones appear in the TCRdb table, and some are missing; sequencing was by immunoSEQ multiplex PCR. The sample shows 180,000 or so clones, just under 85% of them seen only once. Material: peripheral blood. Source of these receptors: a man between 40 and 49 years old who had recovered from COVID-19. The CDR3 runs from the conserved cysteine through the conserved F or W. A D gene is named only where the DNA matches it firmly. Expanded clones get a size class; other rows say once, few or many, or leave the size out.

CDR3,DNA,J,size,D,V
CATSDRDSSLIQYF,TGTGCCACCAGTGACCGGGACAGTTCCCTCATTCAGTACTTC,TRBJ2-4,once,TRBD1,TRBV24-1
CASSSSGSSYNEQFF,TGTGCCAGCAGCTCGAGCGGGAGCTCCTACAATGAGCAGTTCTTC,TRBJ2-1,.,TRBD2,TRBV5-4
CASSFTGGGETQYF,TGTGCCAGCTCATTCACAGGGGGCGGAGAGACCCAGTACTTC,TRBJ2-5,.,TRBD1,TRBV18
CASSLDLQRDTEAFF,TGTGCCAGCAGCTTGGACCTACAGCGGGACACTGAAGCTTTCTTT,TRBJ1-1,.,.,TRBV5-4
CASSLGQGYQPQHF,TGTGCCAGCTCACTGGGACAGGGTTATCAGCCCCAGCATTTT,TRBJ1-5,.,TRBD1,TRBV18
CASGTIGAIQPQHF,TGTGCCTCAGGAACTATAGGGGCGATTCAGCCCCAGCATTTT,TRBJ1-5,.,.,TRBV28
CASSIDYLNTGELFF,TGTGCCAGTAGTATTGACTACCTGAACACCGGGGAGCTGTTTTTT,TRBJ2-2,once,.,TRBV19
CAGYGDRLKTQYF,TGTGCCGGCTACGGGGACAGATTGAAGACCCAGTACTTC,TRBJ2-5,.,TRBD1,TRBV30
CASSQDRQGIYEQYF,TGCGCCAGCAGCCAAGATCGACAGGGAATCTACGAGCAGTACTTC,TRBJ2-7,.,TRBD1,TRBV4-3
CASSPQRRSETQYF,TGTGCCAGCTCACCCCAGAGGCGTTCAGAGACCCAGTACTTC,TRBJ2-5,.,.,TRBV18
CASSVVSGGTTDTQYF,TGTGCCAGCAGCGTAGTTAGCGGGGGAACCACAGATACGCAGTATTTT,TRBJ2-3,.,TRBD2,TRBV9
CASSLDSYGYTF,TGTGCCAGCAGTTTGGACAGCTATGGCTACACCTTC,TRBJ1-2,few,.,TRBV6-5
CASSPGRAGGKVNTEAFF,TGTGCCAGTAGTCCGGGCAGGGCGGGGGGAAAGGTGAACACTGAAGCTTTCTTT,TRBJ1-1,.,.,TRBV19
CASTDTGVSNEQFF,TGTGCCAGCACCGATACAGGGGTAAGCAATGAGCAGTTCTTC,TRBJ2-1,.,TRBD1,TRBV9
CASSKRQGPYTF,TGTGCCAGCAGCAAGAGGCAGGGGCCCTACACCTTC,TRBJ1-2,.,.,TRBV21-1
CASSYWTSGGYNEQFF,TGTGCCAGCAGTTATTGGACTAGCGGGGGATACAATGAGCAGTTCTTC,TRBJ2-1,.,TRBD2,TRBV28
CASSQDRGQAYGYTF,TGTGCCAGCAGCCAAGATCGGGGACAGGCCTATGGCTACACCTTC,TRBJ1-2,.,TRBD1,TRBV14
CASSQGDRLGADTQYF,TGTGCCAGCAGCCAGGGGGACAGGCTGGGGGCAGATACGCAGTATTTT,TRBJ2-3,.,TRBD1,TRBV3-1/TRBV3-2
CASSYSRGRTEAFF,TGTGCCAGCAGTTACTCGAGAGGGCGCACTGAAGCTTTCTTT,TRBJ1-1,few,.,TRBV6-5
CASKTGRAGNEQFF,TGTGCCAGCAAGACCGGGAGGGCCGGAAATGAGCAGTTCTTC,TRBJ2-1,.,TRBD2,TRBV6-5
CASRLAGERTDTQYF,TGTGCCAGCAGGCTAGCGGGGGAGAGAACAGATACGCAGTATTTT,TRBJ2-3,.,TRBD2,TRBV6-5
CASSLDRGTTWQYF,TGTGCCAGCAGCTTGGACAGGGGCACAACGTGGCAGTACTTC,TRBJ2-7,.,TRBD1,TRBV5-6
CASSPPGTGVSNYGYTF,TGTGCCAGCAGTCCCCCGGGGACAGGGGTTTCTAACTATGGCTACACCTTC,TRBJ1-2,.,TRBD1,TRBV6-6
CASSSRTGAITEAFF,TGTGCCAGCAGTTCCCGGACAGGGGCAATTACTGAAGCTTTCTTT,TRBJ1-1,.,TRBD1,TRBV6-5
CAWSASGDRYTF,TGTGCCTGGAGTGCGTCAGGGGATCGCTACACCTTC,TRBJ1-2,few,.,TRBV30
CASTRGNTGELFF,TGTGCCAGCACACGGGGGAACACCGGGGAGCTGTTTTTT,TRBJ2-2,.,.,TRBV6-5
CATSDLGATGDGEQFF,TGTGCCACCAGTGATTTGGGGGCGACAGGGGATGGAGAGCAGTTCTTC,TRBJ2-1,.,TRBD1,TRBV24-1
CASSLGLIAGGQSTDTQYF,TGTGCCAGCAGCTTGGGTCTAATAGCGGGGGGACAAAGCACAGATACGCAGTATTTT,TRBJ2-3,.,TRBD2,TRBV7-9
CSASFVDTQYF,TGCAGTGCTAGCTTCGTCGATACGCAGTATTTT,TRBJ2-3,.,.,TRBV20-1
CASTVPSGANVLTF,TGTGCCAGCACAGTCCCCTCTGGGGCCAACGTCCTGACTTTC,TRBJ2-6,.,.,TRBV2
CASSLSGRQKLYGYTF,TGTGCCAGCAGTTTATCGGGCCGGCAGAAACTCTATGGCTACACCTTC,TRBJ1-2,.,.,TRBV27
CASSSQGIQETQYF,TGTGCCAGCAGCTCGCAGGGAATCCAAGAGACCCAGTACTTC,TRBJ2-5,.,.,TRBV11-2
CASASGRVYEQYF,TGTGCCAGCGCTAGCGGGAGAGTCTACGAGCAGTACTTC,TRBJ2-7,.,TRBD2,TRBV28
CASQDPGQWPPSF,TGTGCCAGTCAAGACCCGGGACAGTGGCCCCCTTCGTTT,TRBJ1-1,.,TRBD1,TRBV19
CASSPTGLAGGPGGELFF,TGTGCCAGCAGCCCAACGGGACTAGCGGGGGGGCCCGGCGGGGAGCTGTTTTTT,TRBJ2-2,.,TRBD2,TRBV3-1/TRBV3-2
CASSQDKTSGRDTQYF,TGCGCCAGCAGCCAAGACAAGACTAGCGGGCGAGATACGCAGTATTTT,TRBJ2-3,.,TRBD2,TRBV4-3
CASSPLEKRETQYF,TGCGCCAGCAGTCCCCTCGAGAAGAGGGAGACCCAGTACTTC,TRBJ2-5,.,.,TRBV23-1
CASTAEYGQYF,TGTGCCAGCACCGCGGAGTACGGGCAGTACTTC,TRBJ2-7,.,.,TRBV7-9
CASTAWGDGGYTF,TGTGCCAGCACGGCATGGGGAGATGGAGGCTACACCTTC,TRBJ1-2,.,.,TRBV27
CASSRTSGTETQYF,TGTGCCAGCAGTAGGACTAGCGGGACGGAGACCCAGTACTTC,TRBJ2-5,.,TRBD2,TRBV28
CASSLAGVSYNEQFF,TGTGCCAGCAGTCTTGCGGGAGTATCCTACAATGAGCAGTTCTTC,TRBJ2-1,.,TRBD2,TRBV9
CASSYSNTGGPHEQYF,TGTGCCAGCAGTTACTCGAATACGGGGGGACCACACGAGCAGTACTTC,TRBJ2-7,.,TRBD2,TRBV6-6
CATSDSQVPYEQYF,TGTGCCACCAGTGATTCTCAGGTCCCCTACGAGCAGTACTTC,TRBJ2-7,.,.,TRBV24-1
CASSTPRGGLDEQYF,TGTGCCAGCAGTACCCCGCGGGGGGGTCTAGACGAGCAGTACTTC,TRBJ2-7,.,TRBD2,TRBV6-6
CASSPRTRNQETQYF,TGTGCCAGCAGCCCACGGACTAGGAACCAAGAGACCCAGTACTTC,TRBJ2-5,.,TRBD2,TRBV7-9
CASSLARVGDYGYTF,TGTGCCAGCAGCTTGGCCCGGGTCGGGGACTATGGCTACACCTTC,TRBJ1-2,.,.,TRBV5-6
CASSGTRYQETQYF,TGTGCCAGCTCCGGGACAAGGTACCAAGAGACCCAGTACTTC,TRBJ2-5,.,.,TRBV7-9
CASSGEVGNEQYF,TGTGCCAGCAGTGGGGAGGTGGGTAACGAGCAGTACTTC,TRBJ2-7,.,.,TRBV6-4
CASSIGGEEETQYF,TGTGCCAGTAGTATCGGGGGGGAGGAAGAGACCCAGTACTTC,TRBJ2-5,.,TRBD2,TRBV19
CATSRDMARFTQDTQYF,TGTGCCACCAGCAGAGATATGGCTAGGTTCACACAAGATACGCAGTATTTT,TRBJ2-3,.,.,TRBV15
CASSWGRYTEAFF,TGTGCCAGTAGTTGGGGGCGGTACACTGAAGCTTTCTTT,TRBJ1-1,.,.,TRBV19
CASSILAGQGNTYEQYF,TGTGCCAGTAGTATTCTGGCGGGACAGGGCAATACCTACGAGCAGTACTTC,TRBJ2-7,.,TRBD1,TRBV19
CATKEGFTDTQYF,TGTGCCACGAAGGAGGGGTTCACAGATACGCAGTATTTT,TRBJ2-3,.,.,TRBV24-1
CAWSGVYGYTF,TGTGCCTGGTCCGGGGTTTATGGCTACACCTTC,TRBJ1-2,.,.,TRBV30
CASRADPPRETQYF,TGTGCCAGCAGAGCCGACCCTCCGAGGGAGACCCAGTACTTC,TRBJ2-5,.,.,TRBV6-5
CASSVANVNRDIDTQYF,TGTGCCAGCAGCGTAGCTAATGTGAACAGGGATATAGATACGCAGTATTTT,TRBJ2-3,.,.,TRBV9
CASSPLWGGTGELFF,TGTGCCAGCAGCCCACTTTGGGGCGGCACCGGGGAGCTGTTTTTT,TRBJ2-2,.,.,TRBV7-9
CASSPATVYGYTF,TGTGCCAGTAGTCCCGCGACTGTCTATGGCTACACCTTC,TRBJ1-2,.,.,TRBV19
CASRSPVAYEQYF,TGTGCCAGCAGGTCGCCGGTCGCCTACGAGCAGTACTTC,TRBJ2-7,once,.,TRBV2
CASSMGGSGANVLTF,TGTGCCAGTAGTATGGGAGGGTCTGGGGCCAACGTCCTGACTTTC,TRBJ2-6,.,TRBD2,TRBV19